This TCR beta chain came from a study of early T cells in non-severe SARS-CoV-2 infection. Study-level information: Bulk RNA isolated from unsorted whole blood underwent sequencing; chains were not paired.

This clonotype was counted many times. Its antigen is still unknown. Individual cDNA molecules were tagged with unique molecular identifiers. MiXCR, run by TCRdb on the 5' RACE reads, gives a single entry per CDR3 protein. Of some 30,000 distinct CDR3 sequences listed, roughly 5.1% were seen once; the top ten hold 2.6%. In germline, CDR1 is MNHEY, CDR2 SVGAGI. This CDR3 spans 14 amino acids. The V end lost 6 bases, the J end lost 7 bases, and 15 bases lay between the germline ends. General study findings and limits: A preference for anti-spike CD8 responses marked VDJdb matching, which missed private and CD4 specificities.

The chain is built from TRBV6-5 and TRBJ1-4; maybe TRBD1 (6 bases). Sequences were obtained from whole blood. This clonotype was obtained from an adult who was a healthcare worker with PCR-confirmed SARS-CoV-2 infection or an uninfected control (not recorded which). The CDR3 DNA sequence: TGTGCCAGCAGCCTGGGGGGCGGTGGTGAAAAACTGTTTTTT. It encodes CASSLGGGGEKLFF.